This T cell receptor (beta chain) was captured in a study of T cell responses to AZD1222 COVID-19 vaccine. General observations from the study: Baseline testing showed seropositivity in only a handful of AZD1222 recipients. Donors in the cohort were predominantly white British and more often female, and clonal diversity was possibly underestimated. Elevations in Spike-specific TCR breadth and depth followed administration of two AZD1222 doses.

V gave up 0 bases and J gave up 10 bases; unmatched junction bases: 12. This CDR3 region has 16 residues. From germline, CDR1 is LGHNA and CDR2 YNFKEQ. Sequencing used immunoSEQ multiplex PCR; TCRdb keeps in-frame clones, though not all of them. The sample gives 150,000 to 200,000 clones, 94% of which show up once; 4% to 5.5% is in the top ten. Regarding this clone: The antigen is undetermined.

The sample was peripheral blood, taken 28 days after the second AZD1222 dose. This sequence originates from an adult who received the AZD1222 COVID-19 vaccine. V and J are TRBV4-2 and TRBJ2-1, with 7 bases that match TRBD1. CDR3 sequence (DNA): TGTGCCAGCAGCCAAGATACGACAGGGCGGCTCCCCGAGCAGTTCTTC. This codes for CASSQDTTGRLPEQFF.